The clone carrying this TCR beta chain was detected a few times. The CDR3 length is 16 residues. J was trimmed by 5 bases and V by 2 bases; bases with no gene match: 10. Germline CDR1 is LGHNA and CDR2 is YSLEER. All of the isolated RNA was reverse transcribed, so expressed TCRB transcripts were sequenced. Approximately 3.6 million reads were obtained on average from naive, central memory and regulatory T cell samples. Using immunoSEQ multiplex PCR, the repertoire was profiled, and TCRdb retains in-frame clones only, with some absent. This sample carries about 140,000 clones, less than 10% of them seen once, and the ten largest clones take 0.55% to 0.65%. These data come from a study of beta chain features in type 1 diabetes.

Sequencing input: central memory CD4+ T cells from blood. The J gene is TRBJ2-5, the V gene TRBV4-3; 8 bases align to TRBD1. The receptor comes from a woman in her thirties or forties in good health. CDR3 in DNA: TGCGCCAGCAGCCAATATGGGACAGGAGGCGTGGAGACCCAGTACTTC. Amino acids: CASSQYGTGGVETQYF.